The TCR beta chain described here comes from a study of cytomegalovirus exposure and HLA in healthy donors. In the PCR, 60 Vbeta and 13 Jbeta primers were used. Only in-frame clones appear in the TCRdb table, and some are missing; sequencing was by immunoSEQ multiplex PCR. The repertoire holds about 130,000 clones, with about 85% as singletons. This clone is a singleton in its sample. Other DNA sequences within the sample encode an identical CDR3. The receptor comes from a boy aged 5-17 years in good health and CMV-seronegative. Sequencing was carried out using PBMCs.

The CDR3 sequence is CASKRPGTGEGSPLHF. The CDR3 coding sequence is TGTGCCAGCAAACGTCCCGGGACAGGGGAGGGGTCACCCCTCCACTTT. The rearrangement uses TRBV2 and TRBJ1-6, with 10 bases aligning to TRBD1. This CDR3 spans 16 amino acids. The junction had 13 bases not matched to a gene; V was cut back by 7 bases and J by 10 bases. The germline V gene has CDR1 SNHLY and CDR2 FYNNEI.